The clone carrying this TCR beta chain was seen many times. As yet, its antigen is unknown. This entry comes from a study of T-cell reconstitution after alpha-beta-depleted transplantation in children. Study-wide results and caveats: After transplant, at about two months, alpha-beta T cells were reportedly derived from several hundred expanded graft clones. From surviving recipient T cells and thymic progenitors came the high day-60 TCRbeta diversity observed in some patients.

CDR1 and CDR2 (germline): LNHDA, SQIVND (reference sequence). The CDR3 spans 16 residues. The J segment lost 4 bases and the V segment lost 8 bases, leaving 15 bases of the junction unmatched. A library of TCRbeta sequences, prepared with unique molecular identifiers, was generated. TCRdb reprocessed the PCR reads with MiXCR, giving one entry per CDR3 protein. Of 140,000 to 150,000 distinct CDR3 sequences listed, about 9% are singletons. The receptor's source is a female patient aged 2-9 years who had a stem cell transplant for congenital amegakaryocytic thrombocytopenia, so the T cells may come from the graft donor. The chain has TRBV19 and TRBJ1-1; 8 nucleotides align to TRBD1. The input for sequencing was PBMCs, mostly from graft donor cells, taken 180 days after TCRalphabeta/CD19-depleted stem cell transplant. For the CDR3, the DNA is TGTGCCAGTGGATCACGGACAGGGCAGTGGAGCACTGAAGCTTTCTTT. This gives the protein CASGSRTGQWSTEAFF.